What follows are 11 T cell receptor beta chains derived from one specimen sequenced in a study of cytomegalovirus exposure and HLA in healthy donors. The PCR contained 60 Vbeta and 13 Jbeta primers. TCRdb keeps only in-frame clones here, not all; method: immunoSEQ multiplex PCR. The sample gives roughly 200,000 clones, roughly a tenth of which show up once; 1% to 1.5% is in the top ten. Sequencing was performed on PBMCs. These receptors all come from a woman in her twenties or thirties in good health and CMV-seropositive.

The V gene is TRBV10-2, the J gene TRBJ1-1, with TRBD1 matching over 7 bases. Trimming at V came to 8 bases and at J to 7 bases, leaving 10 bases not matched to a gene. This CDR3 is built from 13 residues. The V gene's germline CDR1 is WSHSY and CDR2 SAAADI. The CDR3 here is CASSTGALLEAFF. For the CDR3, the DNA is TGCGCCAGCTCAACAGGGGCTTTACTTGAAGCTTTCTTT.

This clone was found a few times. This chain links TRBV13 with TRBJ2-7, with D possibly being TRBD2 (5 bases). Germline loops: CDR1 PRHDT, CDR2 FYEKMQ (reference sequence). This CDR3 is 14 amino acids long. V lost 0 bases, J lost 0 bases, and 6 bases lay in between. The CDR3 nucleotides are TGTGCCAGCAGCTTAGGGGGGAGCTCCTACGAGCAGTACTTC. Protein: CASSLGGSSYEQYF.

The table lists this clone with a few counts. The J gene is TRBJ1-1, the V gene TRBV9; tentative D call: TRBD1 (5 bases). The V end lost 4 bases, the J end lost 7 bases, and 14 bases lay between the germline ends. The CDR3 spans 13 residues. The germline gives CDR1 SGDLS, CDR2 YYNGEE. The CDR3 region has the DNA TGTGCCAGCAGCACTCAAGGGGTCGGTGAAGCTTTCTTT. This codes for CASSTQGVGEAFF.

The sample holds a few counts of this clone. The rearrangement uses TRBV19 and TRBJ1-1, with D maybe TRBD1 (6 bases). The CDR3 extends over 15 amino acids. The V end was cut by 7 bases, the J end by 4 bases, with 19 bases between. The germline V gene has CDR1 LNHDA and CDR2 SQIVND (reference sequence). CDR3 sequence (DNA): TGTGCCAGTACCCCCGGACGACAAGGGGGCACTGAAGCTTTCTTT. Translated: CASTPGRQGGTEAFF.

The table lists this clone with a few counts. The chain carries TRBV6-5 and TRBJ2-3, with D unclear. There are 16 residues in the CDR3. Germline V gene data show CDR1 as MNHEY and CDR2 as SVGAGI. Deletions cut 0 bases from V and 1 base from J, with 11 bases between. The CDR3 DNA reads TGTGCCAGCAGTTACTCTGGTGAGCCGCGCACAGATACGCAGTATTTT. This encodes CASSYSGEPRTDTQYF.

The V call is TRBV9, the J call TRBJ2-1; 7 bases line up with TRBD2. The V gene end was trimmed by 3 bases and the J gene end by 9 bases; junction bases not matched to a gene: 12. The CDR3 has 15 amino acids. Per the germline V gene, CDR1 is SGDLS and CDR2 is YYNGEE. CDR3 loop: CASSASGLANGEQFF. CDR3 bases: TGTGCCAGCAGCGCTAGCGGCCTCGCGAACGGTGAGCAGTTCTTC.

This rearrangement joins TRBV19 to TRBJ1-1; 11 positions match TRBD1. With 4 bases clipped from V and 5 bases from J, the junction kept 9 bases outside the gene matches. The CDR3 totals 16 residues. CDR1 is LNHDA and CDR2 is SQIVND in the germline V gene (reference sequence). This chain's CDR3 is CASSRTGGAAGTEAFF. CDR3 coding DNA: TGTGCCAGTAGTAGGACAGGGGGCGCGGCAGGGACTGAAGCTTTCTTT. Looking up the rest from reference TRBV19 and TRBJ1-1 gives the full variable domain: DGGITQSPKYLFRKEGQNVTLSCEQNLNHDAMYWYRQDPGQGLRLIYYSQIVNDFQKGDIAEGYSVSREKKESFPLTVTSAQKNPTAFYLCASSRTGGAAGTEAFFGQGTRLTVV.

In this sample, this clone turned up a few times. The chain's CDR3 is CAAGGTSGVNTGELFF. The DNA for the CDR3 is TGTGCCGCGGGGGGGACTAGCGGGGTGAACACCGGGGAGCTGTTTTTT. The genes are TRBV2 and TRBJ2-2; TRBD2 matches 13 bases. The trim removed 11 bases at V and 1 base at J, leaving 7 bases unmatched. Germline values: CDR1 SNHLY, CDR2 FYNNEI. The CDR3 is 16 amino acids. The complete variable domain, with remaining parts taken from reference TRBV2 and TRBJ2-2, reads EPEVTQTPSHQVTQMGQEVILRCVPISNHLYFYWYRQILGQKVEFLVSFYNNEISEKSEIFDDQFSVERPDGSNFTLKIRSTKLEDSAMYFCAAGGTSGVNTGELFFGEGSRLTVL.

The chain employs TRBV5-1 and TRBJ2-5, with 13 bases identical to TRBD2. The assigned J gene may be wrong: the sequence end matches TRBJ2-7 better. Germline CDR1 SGHRS, CDR2 YFSETQ. This CDR3 has 21 amino acids. CDR3 nucleotides: TGCGCCAGCAGCTTGAAACCAACTGGACTAGCGGGAGTTAAGGGGTCCTACGAGCAGTACTTC. Its translation: CASSLKPTGLAGVKGSYEQYF.

The chain combines TRBV29-1 with TRBJ1-1; no firm D call. Germline V gene data show CDR1 as SQVTM and CDR2 as ANQGSEA. V was cut by 6 bases and J by 0 bases, with 17 bases left in between. The CDR3 is made up of 15 amino acids. The chain's CDR3 is CSVVKLGRLNTEAFF. CDR3 bases: TGCAGCGTGGTTAAGTTGGGCAGACTGAACACTGAAGCTTTCTTT.

The chain has TRBV5-4 and TRBJ1-2; D may be TRBD1 (6 bases). The CDR3 covers 15 residues. V shed 0 bases and J shed 2 bases, with 11 bases lying between them. Germline assignment: CDR1 SGHNT and CDR2 YYREEE (reference sequence). The CDR3 loop is CASSLVGALNYGYTF. CDR3 bases: TGTGCCAGCAGCTTGGTGGGGGCCCTCAACTATGGCTACACCTTC.